Listed below are T cell receptor beta chains from one sample, sequenced in a study of T cell changes during pregnancy in multiple sclerosis. TCRdb keeps only in-frame clones here, not all; method: immunoSEQ multiplex PCR. The sample lists around 30,000 clones; 89% were seen once. The source was CD4+ T cells from peripheral blood mononuclear cells, collected in the second trimester of pregnancy. These receptors were taken from a female donor with multiple sclerosis, enrolled in a pregnancy study. Both conserved end residues are part of each CDR3. D genes are given only for firm matches. The size entry is marked missing in some rows and otherwise reads once, few, many or a size class.

NA	TRBV1	TRBJ1-2	NA	TGCACCAGCAGCCAAATAACAGCGAGGGGGGGGCTGAACTATGGCTACACCTTC	CTSSQITARGGLNYGYTF
NA	TRBV30	TRBJ1-2	TRBD1	TGTGCCTGGAGTTTCCCAGACAGGGGATCTAATGGCTACACCTTC	CAWSFPDRGSNGYTF
NA	TRBV9	TRBJ1-2	TRBD1	TGTGCCAGCAGCCCCCGGGGACAGGGTAGCTATGGCTACACCTTC	CASSPRGQGSYGYTF
NA	TRBV18	TRBJ1-2	TRBD1	TGTGCCAGCTCACCACAGGGGGCTGACTATGGCTACACCTTC	CASSPQGADYGYTF
NA	TRBV5-1	TRBJ2-5	NA	TGCGCCAGCAGCTTACTAGGGGAGACCCAGTACTTC	CASSLLGETQYF
NA	TRBV7-3	TRBJ1-1	TRBD1	TGTGCCAGCAGCATGACAGGGACGGACACTGAAGCTTTCTTT	CASSMTGTDTEAFF
NA	TRBV19	TRBJ2-7	NA	TGTGCCAGTAGTCCTCCGACAGGCTCCTACGAGCAGTACTTC	CASSPPTGSYEQYF
NA	TRBV4-1	TRBJ1-1	NA	TGCGCCAGCAGCCAAGATACACAGATACTTACTGAAGCTTTCTTT	CASSQDTQILTEAFF
NA	TRBV7-2	TRBJ1-4	NA	TGTGCCAGCAGCTTAGCCAGTCGTGAAAAACTGTTTTTT	CASSLASREKLFF
NA	TRBV2	TRBJ2-3	NA	TGTGCCAGAAGCTTAGGGGGGGGGCGGGCAGATACGCAGTATTTT	CARSLGGGRADTQYF
NA	TRBV6-5	TRBJ2-3	NA	TGTGCCAGCAGTTACTCGATTTGGGCGGGGTCGGGGACGCAGTATTTT	CASSYSIWAGSGTQYF
NA	TRBV2	TRBJ2-2	TRBD1	TGTGCCAGCAGTGTGACAGGGCCGATGCCCGGGGAGCTGTTTTTT	CASSVTGPMPGELFF
NA	TRBV20-1	TRBJ2-1	NA	TGCAGTGCTAGTAAGGGGGGGCTGATGTTCTTC	CSASKGGLMFF
NA	TRBV28	TRBJ2-7	TRBD1	TGTGCCAGCACCGGGACAGGGGATTACTACGAGCAGTACTTC	CASTGTGDYYEQYF
NA	TRBV6-5	TRBJ2-5	TRBD2	TGTGCCAGCAGTCGACTAGCGCAAGAGACCCAGTACTTC	CASSRLAQETQYF
NA	TRBV7-2	TRBJ2-5	NA	TGTGCCAGCAGCTTCCAGGGGGGCCCGGGAGAGACCCAGTACTTC	CASSFQGGPGETQYF
NA	TRBV19	TRBJ1-2	TRBD1	TGTGCCAGTGCCCGGGACAGCAACTATGGCTACACCTTC	CASARDSNYGYTF
NA	TRBV5-4	TRBJ1-5	TRBD1	TGTGCCAGCAGCGTCGGACAGGGGCGTCCTTATAGCAATCAGCCCCAGCATTTT	CASSVGQGRPYSNQPQHF
NA	TRBV6-6	TRBJ1-4	NA	TGTGCCAGCAGTTACTCAATGGGGGGACCGGGTAGGAAACTGTTTTTT	CASSYSMGGPGRKLFF
NA	TRBV18	TRBJ1-5	NA	TGTGCCAGCTCACCAGGTTCAGGGGTAGGCCAGCCCCAGCATTTT	CASSPGSGVGQPQHF
NA	TRBV7-2	TRBJ2-5	NA	TGTGCCAGCAGCTTCCAACAGGGAATGGGGGAGACCCAGTACTTC	CASSFQQGMGETQYF
NA	TRBV7-8	TRBJ2-1	TRBD2	TGTGCCAGCAGCTTAGCGCGACTAGCGGGGGCCTCAGGTGAGCAGTTCTTC	CASSLARLAGASGEQFF
once	TRBV19	TRBJ1-1	NA	TGTGCCAGTAGTATGAGGGGCGAGGCAGGAAGGGGGAATACTGAAGCTTTCTTT	CASSMRGEAGRGNTEAFF
NA	TRBV7-9	TRBJ1-6	NA	TGTGCCAGCAGCTTAATGTCAGGAAATAATTCACCCCTCCACTTT	CASSLMSGNNSPLHF
NA	TRBV7-9	TRBJ1-2	NA	TGTGCCAGCAGCTTACAGGGAGGCTACACCTTC	CASSLQGGYTF
NA	TRBV19	TRBJ1-3	NA	TGTGCCAGTAGTGCGCGGACAATTGGAAACACCATATATTTT	CASSARTIGNTIYF